This is a list of T cell receptor beta chains from one sample in a study of T cell responses to AZD1222 COVID-19 vaccine. Profiling relied on immunoSEQ multiplex PCR, and the TCRdb table lists in-frame clones only, not all of them. The sample shows about 150,000 clones, 80% to 95% of them seen only once. The material was peripheral blood, obtained on day 0 of AZD1222 vaccination. Receptors originate from an adult in good health. Each CDR3 is given with its conserved first and last residue. D genes are given only for firm matches. For some rows the clone size is stated as once, few or many, or as a class when expanded; others skip it.

v_call	d_call	j_call	clone_size	cdr3_aa	cdr3_nt
TRBV9	-	TRBJ1-2	-	CASSVAGDRPYGYTF	TGTGCCAGCAGCGTAGCAGGGGATAGGCCATATGGCTACACCTTC
TRBV19	-	TRBJ2-1	-	CASSISYEQFF	TGTGCCAGTAGTATAAGTTATGAGCAGTTCTTC
TRBV9	-	TRBJ2-7	-	CASSPSGTGTEQYF	TGTGCCAGCAGCCCTAGCGGGACAGGCACGGAGCAGTACTTC
TRBV18	TRBD1	TRBJ1-3	-	CASSPGQADSGNTIYF	TGTGCCAGCTCACCGGGACAGGCGGACTCTGGAAACACCATATATTTT
TRBV27	-	TRBJ1-5	-	CASSPDWKGFIRGNQPQHF	TGTGCCAGCAGTCCTGACTGGAAGGGGTTTATTCGGGGCAATCAGCCCCAGCATTTT
TRBV6-5	-	TRBJ1-1	-	CASSYHMKNTEAFF	TGTGCCAGCAGTTACCATATGAAGAACACTGAAGCTTTCTTT
TRBV3-1/TRBV3-2	-	TRBJ2-7	-	CASSQGTDPSYEQYF	TGTGCCAGCAGCCAGGGGACCGACCCCTCCTACGAGCAGTACTTC
TRBV11-2	TRBD2	TRBJ2-7	-	CASSLLAGGWYEQYF	TGTGCCAGCAGCTTATTAGCGGGAGGTTGGTACGAGCAGTACTTC
TRBV30	-	TRBJ2-7	-	CAWSVEDFSYEQYF	TGTGCCTGGAGTGTAGAGGACTTCTCCTACGAGCAGTACTTC
TRBV14	-	TRBJ2-1	-	CASSQYNEQFF	TGTGCCAGCAGCCAATACAATGAGCAGTTCTTC
TRBV7-6	-	TRBJ2-1	-	CASSFILEDEQFF	TGTGCCAGCAGCTTTATCCTCGAGGATGAGCAGTTCTTC
TRBV2	-	TRBJ2-7	-	CASKRAYEQYF	TGTGCCAGCAAGAGGGCTTACGAGCAGTACTTC
TRBV6-5	-	TRBJ1-1	once	CASIPRVNTEAFF	TGTGCCAGCATCCCCAGGGTGAACACTGAAGCTTTCTTT
TRBV2	-	TRBJ2-7	-	CASRRLQGEGYEQYF	TGTGCCAGCAGGCGGTTACAGGGTGAGGGTTACGAGCAGTACTTC
TRBV9	TRBD1	TRBJ2-4	-	CASSARDRQGINIQYF	TGTGCCAGCAGCGCACGCGATAGACAGGGGATAAACATTCAGTACTTC
TRBV7-2	-	TRBJ2-2	-	CASSLGWRGGGELFF	TGTGCCAGCAGCTTAGGGTGGCGGGGCGGCGGGGAGCTGTTTTTT
TRBV28	-	TRBJ2-3	-	CARIHRLADTQYF	TGTGCCAGAATTCACCGCCTCGCAGATACGCAGTATTTT
TRBV2	-	TRBJ1-2	-	CASIAGLVAGYTF	TGTGCCAGCATTGCGGGCTTGGTGGCTGGCTACACCTTC